The 30 T cell receptor beta chains given below trace back to one sample, sequenced in a study of blood T cell repertoires in COVID-19. Assay used: immunoSEQ multiplex PCR; TCRdb lists only in-frame clones, some missing. The sample consists of 95,000 to 150,000 clones, 90% of them appearing once. Material for sequencing was peripheral blood. These receptors were obtained from a woman aged 60 to 75 with COVID-19, enrolled during active disease.

This clone showed up just a few times. This chain connects TRBV5-8 to TRBJ1-1; no clear D. There are 12 residues in the CDR3. V gave up 3 bases and J gave up 9 bases, with 12 bases separating them. In germline, CDR1 is SGHTS, CDR2 YDEGEE. The CDR3 region has the DNA TGTGCCAGCAGCTCTGTGGCTGGTAAAGCTTTCTTT. It translates to CASSSVAGKAFF.

The rearrangement links TRBV29-1 to TRBJ2-3, with 7 bases fitting TRBD1. CDR3 length: 13 amino acids. Germline V CDR1 and CDR2: SQVTM, ANQGSEA. V gave up 6 bases and J gave up 1 base; unmatched junction bases: 4. CDR3 sequence (DNA): TGCAGCGTCCACGGACAGGGCACAGATACGCAGTATTTT. As protein: CSVHGQGTDTQYF.

The chain links TRBV12-3 or TRBV12-4 to TRBJ1-2; 8 bases fit TRBD1. J was trimmed by 4 bases and V by 5 bases; bases with no gene match: 3. The CDR3 length is 13 residues. The DNA of the CDR3 is TGTGCCAGCAGTCAGACAGGGGTCTATGGCTACACCTTC. As protein: CASSQTGVYGYTF.

J is TRBJ1-2 and V is TRBV7-9; 7 bases line up with TRBD1. The germline CDR1 and CDR2 sequences are SEHNR and FQNEAQ (reference sequence). The J segment lost 4 bases and the V segment lost 7 bases, leaving 15 bases of the junction unmatched. There are 16 residues in the CDR3. CDR3 protein: CASTQDGGQNLYGYTF. In nucleotides, the CDR3 is TGTGCCAGCACTCAGGATGGGGGACAGAACCTCTATGGCTACACCTTC. The full variable domain, completed using reference TRBV7-9 and TRBJ1-2, is DTGVSQNPRHKITKRGQNVTFRCDPISEHNRLYWYRQTLGQGPEFLTYFQNEAQLEKSRLLSDRFSAERPKGSFSTLEIQRTEQGDSAMYLCASTQDGGQNLYGYTFGSGTRLTVV.

J is TRBJ2-3 and V is TRBV29-1; TRBD1 agrees at 7 bases. The V segment lost 6 bases and the J segment 2 bases; nucleotides outside the gene matches: 5. The CDR3 extends over 13 amino acids. CDR1 and CDR2 from the germline V gene are SQVTM and ANQGSEA. CDR3 sequence: CSVGQASTDTQYF. The CDR3, as DNA: TGCAGCGTCGGACAGGCCTCCACAGATACGCAGTATTTT.

The J gene is TRBJ2-3, the V gene TRBV15; TRBD1 aligns across 10 bases. This CDR3 is 19 amino acids long. The J segment lost 5 bases and the V segment lost 0 bases, leaving 14 bases of the junction unmatched. Germline CDR1 reads LNHNV; CDR2 reads YYDKDF (reference sequence). The CDR3 DNA reads as TGTGCCACCAGCAGAGACCTGAGAGCTCGGACAGGGGGAGGAGATACGCAGTATTTT. This encodes CATSRDLRARTGGGDTQYF.

This clone showed up just once. The gene calls are TRBV19 and TRBJ2-1, with 7 bases that match TRBD1. CDR1 LNHDA and CDR2 SQIVND come from the germline V gene (reference sequence). V lost 2 bases, J lost 4 bases, and 2 bases stayed unmatched. The CDR3 spans 14 residues. CDR3 sequence: CASSITQGYNEQFF. CDR3 in DNA: TGTGCCAGTAGTATAACACAGGGGTACAATGAGCAGTTCTTC.

Here the CDR3 reads CASSEDPVIYTEAFF. The CDR3 DNA is TGTGCCAGCAGTGAAGACCCGGTGATTTATACTGAAGCTTTCTTT. This chain joins TRBV6-1 and TRBJ1-1; the D is unclear. Germline CDR1 reads MNHNS; CDR2 reads SASEGT. The CDR3 extends over 15 amino acids. V was trimmed by 1 base and J by 5 bases, leaving 14 bases between them.

V and J are TRBV3-1 (or the pseudogene TRBV3-2) and TRBJ1-5, with D unresolved. The length of the CDR3 is 13 residues. Trimming shortened V by 1 base and J by 7 bases, and 8 bases separated the two germline ends. Germline assignment: CDR1 LGHDT and CDR2 YNNKEL (reference sequence). The CDR3 loop is CASSQVGKQPQHF. The CDR3 nucleotides are TGTGCCAGCAGCCAAGTCGGGAAACAGCCCCAGCATTTT.

The V gene is TRBV7-8, the J gene TRBJ1-5; tentatively, D is TRBD1 (5 bases). This CDR3 is built from 20 residues. The V gene's germline CDR1 is SGHVS and CDR2 FQNEAQ. Trimming stripped 5 bases from V and 0 bases from J, with 26 bases between. CDR3 region: CASSRGGRAGPGYSNQPQHF. In DNA, the CDR3 is TGTGCCAGCAGCCGGGGGGGACGGGCTGGCCCGGGCTATAGCAATCAGCCCCAGCATTTT.

The chain employs TRBV28 and TRBJ1-6, with 7 bases lining up with TRBD1. Germline CDR1 and CDR2: MDHEN and SYDVKM. The CDR3 covers 16 residues. V shed 4 bases, J shed 5 bases, and the junction held 8 bases outside the gene matches. This chain's CDR3 is CASSWDRGSNNSPLHF. CDR3 DNA sequence: TGTGCCAGCAGTTGGGACAGAGGATCCAATAATTCACCCCTCCACTTT.

This chain joins TRBV7-2 and TRBJ1-2; D is unclear. The CDR3 runs to 13 residues. Germline CDR1 reads SGHTA; CDR2 reads FQGNSA. Between the trimmed V and J ends, which lost 0 bases and 4 bases, there was a span of 6 bases. For the CDR3, the DNA is TGTGCCAGCAGCTTAGCTGAGAGCTATGGCTACACCTTC. As protein: CASSLAESYGYTF. The whole variable domain, filled in from reference TRBV7-2 and TRBJ1-2, reads GAGVSQSPSNKVTEKGKDVELRCDPISGHTALYWYRQSLGQGLEFLIYFQGNSAPDKSGLPSDRFSAERTGGSVSTLTIQRTQQEDSAVYLCASSLAESYGYTFGSGTRLTVV.

V usage is TRBV6-4 and J usage is TRBJ2-2, with D possibly TRBD2 on 6 matching bases. V shed 2 bases and J shed 6 bases, with 10 bases lying between them. This CDR3 is built from 14 residues. Germline V gene lookup returns CDR1 MRHNA and CDR2 SNTAGT. CDR3: CASSDGGTAGELFF. The CDR3 DNA sequence: TGTGCCAGCAGTGACGGAGGGACCGCCGGGGAGCTGTTTTTT.

This chain connects TRBV4-2 to TRBJ1-5; no clear D. V shed 4 bases and J shed 5 bases, with 15 bases lying between them. The CDR3 length is 15 residues. Germline CDR1 is LGHNA and CDR2 is YNFKEQ. CDR3 in amino acids: CASSPNLLSDQPQHF. The CDR3 region has the DNA TGTGCCAGCAGCCCAAATCTCTTATCAGATCAGCCCCAGCATTTT.

This clone showed up just a few times. In DNA, the CDR3 is TGTGCCAGTATCAACACCGAAACTAATGAAAAACTGTTTTTT. Amino acids: CASINTETNEKLFF. V gene TRBV19 combines with J gene TRBJ1-4, with D unresolved. Germline assignment: CDR1 LNHDA and CDR2 SQIVND (reference sequence). Trimming stripped 7 bases from V and 1 base from J, with 10 bases between. CDR3 length: 14 residues.

V is TRBV7-2 and J is TRBJ1-2; maybe TRBD1 (6 bases). Between the trimmed V and J ends, which lost 4 bases and 4 bases, there was a span of 19 bases. The germline V gene encodes CDR1 SGHTA and CDR2 FQGNSA. The CDR3 sequence is 16 residues long. CDR3 in amino acids: CASSSGTPTVGYGYTF. In nucleotides, the CDR3 is TGTGCCAGCAGCTCCGGGACACCGACAGTTGGCTATGGCTACACCTTC.

V is TRBV7-9 and J is TRBJ1-1; D is unclear. This CDR3 has 13 amino acids. Per germline, CDR1 SEHNR and CDR2 FQNEAQ (reference sequence). Between the trimmed V and J ends, which lost 5 bases and 1 base, there was a span of 8 bases. CDR3 residues: CASSQLGNTEAFF. The CDR3 nucleotides are TGTGCCAGCAGCCAACTTGGGAACACTGAAGCTTTCTTT.

This clone was seen only once. The chain has TRBV9 and TRBJ1-6; D is undetermined. Trimming pared 0 bases from V and 3 bases from J, leaving 13 bases between. The CDR3 length is 17 residues. Germline-derived CDR1 and CDR2 are SGDLS and YYNGEE. CDR3 DNA: TGTGCCAGCAGCGTAGATTCCGGTTACGACTATAATTCACCCCTCCACTTT. This gives the protein CASSVDSGYDYNSPLHF.

This clone was seen only once. The genes are TRBV27 and TRBJ1-5; D is ambiguous. Germline CDR1 MNHEY, CDR2 SMNVEV (reference sequence). This CDR3 contains 14 residues. Between the trimmed V and J ends, which lost 8 bases and 6 bases, there was a span of 17 bases. The CDR3 DNA reads TGTGCCAGCGCCCCAATCTCGGGGATTCAGCCCCAGCATTTT. Residues: CASAPISGIQPQHF.

The V and J genes are TRBV28 and TRBJ2-7, with TRBD1 matching over 9 bases. The CDR3 is 13 residues long. Germline values: CDR1 MDHEN, CDR2 SYDVKM. J was trimmed by 3 bases and V by 8 bases; bases with no gene match: 5. CDR3 sequence (DNA): TGTGCCAGCCGCCGGGACAGGGTCTACGAGCAGTACTTC. Protein product: CASRRDRVYEQYF.

This chain's CDR3 is CAWSKAGGRSEQFF. The CDR3 DNA sequence: TGTGCCTGGAGTAAGGCGGGGGGGCGAAGTGAGCAGTTCTTC. The V call is TRBV30, the J call TRBJ2-1, with 9 nucleotides matching TRBD2. This CDR3 has 14 residues. J was trimmed by 9 bases and V by 2 bases; bases with no gene match: 8. The germline gives CDR1 GTSNPN, CDR2 SVGIG (reference sequence).

The chain carries TRBV19 and TRBJ2-2; 9 bases line up with TRBD1. The CDR3 runs to 14 residues. Germline CDR1 and CDR2: LNHDA and SQIVND (reference sequence). V lost 7 bases and J lost 4; bases outside the gene matches: 4. CDR3 nucleotides: TGTGCCAGTATACGACAGGGGGGCACCGGGGAGCTGTTTTTT. It codes for CASIRQGGTGELFF.

The V call is TRBV11-2, the J call TRBJ1-6, with D unclear. Germline-derived CDR1 and CDR2 are SGHAT and FQNNGV. The CDR3 covers 12 residues. The V gene lost 3 bases and the J gene lost 8 bases, with 5 bases spanning the gap. This CDR3 is CASSFMYSPLHF. CDR3 nucleotide sequence: TGTGCCAGCAGCTTCATGTATTCACCCCTCCACTTT.

This chain joins TRBV15 and TRBJ2-2; 7 nucleotides line up with TRBD2. V shed 7 bases and J 0 bases; nucleotides not matched to a gene: 2. The germline gives CDR1 LNHNV, CDR2 YYDKDF (reference sequence). This CDR3 is 14 amino acids long. In DNA form, the CDR3 reads TGTGCCACCAAGGGAGGGTCGAACACCGGGGAGCTGTTTTTT. It yields the protein CATKGGSNTGELFF.

CDR3 nucleotide sequence: TGTGCCAGCAGCGGACTAAAGGGGGGGCAGGGAGGCGGCTACACCTTC. Amino acids: CASSGLKGGQGGGYTF. The rearrangement links TRBV11-2 to TRBJ1-2; possible D gene TRBD1, 6 bases. The length of the CDR3 is 16 residues. V lost 5 bases, J lost 8 bases, and 24 bases lay in between. Per germline, CDR1 SGHAT and CDR2 FQNNGV.

The chain employs TRBV9 and TRBJ2-5; the D gene is possibly TRBD2 (5 bases). The germline V gene encodes CDR1 SGDLS and CDR2 YYNGEE. V dropped 2 bases and J dropped 1 base, with 6 bases sitting between them. This CDR3 spans 13 amino acids. The CDR3 is CASSVSGQETQYF. CDR3 sequence (DNA): TGTGCCAGCAGCGTGAGCGGCCAAGAGACCCAGTACTTC.

The gene calls are TRBV5-1 and TRBJ2-5; a weak D match, TRBD1 (6 bases). The germline CDR1 and CDR2 sequences are SGHRS and YFSETQ. The ends were cut back, 4 bases at V and 4 bases at J, with 23 bases in the middle. The CDR3 covers 17 residues. This CDR3 reads CASSPANLGALTETQYF. CDR3 coding DNA: TGCGCCAGCAGCCCCGCGAATTTGGGGGCCCTAACAGAGACCCAGTACTTC. Combining the CDR3 with reference TRBV5-1 and TRBJ2-5 gives the whole variable domain KAGVTQTPRYLIKTRGQQVTLSCSPISGHRSVSWYQQTPGQGLQFLFEYFSETQRNKGNFPGRFSGRQFSNSRSEMNVSTLELGDSALYLCASSPANLGALTETQYFGPGTRLLVL.

CDR3 DNA: TGTGCCAGCAGTGTCTCGGGGGGGGCCTCTGGGGCCAACGTCCTGACTTTC. This encodes CASSVSGGASGANVLTF. This chain uses TRBV2 with TRBJ2-6; 8 bases match TRBD2. This CDR3 is built from 17 residues. The ends lost 4 bases at V and 0 bases at J; junction bases unmatched: 5. Germline loops: CDR1 SNHLY, CDR2 FYNNEI.

The gene calls are TRBV19 and TRBJ1-1, with a weak D call TRBD1 (5 bases). The CDR3 is 14 residues long. The ends were cut back, 5 bases at V and 9 bases at J, with 19 bases in the middle. The germline CDR1 and CDR2 sequences are LNHDA and SQIVND (reference sequence). The chain's CDR3 is CASSFDTQGQKAFF. The CDR3 DNA follows: TGTGCCAGTAGTTTTGATACGCAGGGTCAGAAAGCTTTCTTT.

This chain uses TRBV11-2 with TRBJ2-5, with no clear D. This CDR3 is built from 15 residues. Trimming pared 1 base from V and 2 bases from J, leaving 11 bases between. The germline gives CDR1 SGHAT, CDR2 FQNNGV. CDR3 sequence: CASSLGIGQQETQYF. CDR3 DNA sequence: TGTGCCAGCAGCTTAGGGATTGGGCAGCAAGAGACCCAGTACTTC.